This is a list of T cell receptor beta chains from one sample in a study of blood T cells in healthy people across ages. Using its own MiXCR run on the 5' RACE reads, TCRdb lists one record per CDR3 protein. Among around 1,600,000 distinct CDR3 sequences, under 55% were seen once, and the ten largest hold around 4%. The sequenced sample consisted of blood. The receptors come from a woman under 30 in good health. The CDR3 runs from the conserved cysteine through the conserved F or W.

v_call cdr3_aa
TRBV12-3/TRBV12-4 CASTPMRGGSYEQYF
TRBV20-1 CSARDSPAGHEFRGYTF
TRBV4-3 CASSRAGAGDTQYF
TRBV7-2 CASSLVDLYGYTF
TRBV3-1 CASSPGTGAQETQYF
TRBV5-5 CASSLVPRSGEQYF
TRBV7-9 CASSLDRDSKETQYF
TRBV12-5 CASGFATGVPSSYNEQFF
TRBV30 CAWRLAASSYEQYF
TRBV11-2 CASSFWLESTDTQYF
TRBV4-3 CASSPAYDRVYEQYF
TRBV28 CASSTGQGIQETQYF
TRBV27 CASSLDPGGREYGYTF
TRBV28 CASGRQNTGGLFF
TRBV20-1 CSASGRGLGTDTQYF
TRBV20-1 CSARQTVSNTGELFF
TRBV27 CAARKGDTQYF
TRBV4-1 CASSQDLPDTQYF
TRBV6-2/TRBV6-3 CATSPTTTGTQETQYF
TRBV7-2 CASSLDRSSEQYF
TRBV12-3/TRBV12-4 CASSLFPSYPPDDEQFF
TRBV6-1 CASSEGRTDSYQETQYF
TRBV5-1 CASRSGGSNTGELFF
TRBV2 CASSVDRVPNQPQHF
TRBV27 CASSVLRGAGTEAFF
TRBV6-2/TRBV6-3 CASSDRTRYQPQHF
TRBV20-1 CSTHAAATDTQYF
TRBV2 CASGPADEQYF
TRBV27 CASSLKQPYEQYF
TRBV7-2 CASSFLLLRYSYNEQFF
TRBV5-1 CASSFSPSEETQYF
TRBV29-1 CSVSRDRSYGYTF
TRBV5-5 CACSLVTDNGYTF